This T cell receptor beta chain was identified in a study of shared clonotypes between healthy human individuals. From germline, CDR1 is MGHRA and CDR2 YSYEKL. V lost 5 bases to trimming and J lost 2 bases; unmatched junction nucleotides: 9. The CDR3 contains 15 residues. Naive CD8 cells lacked CD45RO, underwent positive selection for CCR7 and left out terminally differentiated effector memory CD45RA+ cells. Those who donated, Caucasian adults without exception, all lived in Nashville, Tennessee. A word on this clone: Its antigen is unknown.

General observations from the study: Compared with memory subsets, naive subsets generally had larger estimated richness. The expectation was that sequencing depth would affect clonotype sharing among donors. Tissue TCR repertoires likely differ from these blood-only repertoires.

Clones were read by immunoSEQ multiplex PCR, and TCRdb kept only the in-frame ones, dropping some. The sample lists around 2,000,000 clones; about 95% were seen once. Sample: naive CD8+ T cells sorted from blood. The TCR originated in a man aged 18 to 30 in good health. V is TRBV4-1 and J is TRBJ2-7; 7 nucleotides align to TRBD1. The CDR3 nucleotides are TGCGCCAGCAGCTCTCCAATACAGGGGACCTACGAGCAGTACTTC. Its translation is CASSSPIQGTYEQYF.